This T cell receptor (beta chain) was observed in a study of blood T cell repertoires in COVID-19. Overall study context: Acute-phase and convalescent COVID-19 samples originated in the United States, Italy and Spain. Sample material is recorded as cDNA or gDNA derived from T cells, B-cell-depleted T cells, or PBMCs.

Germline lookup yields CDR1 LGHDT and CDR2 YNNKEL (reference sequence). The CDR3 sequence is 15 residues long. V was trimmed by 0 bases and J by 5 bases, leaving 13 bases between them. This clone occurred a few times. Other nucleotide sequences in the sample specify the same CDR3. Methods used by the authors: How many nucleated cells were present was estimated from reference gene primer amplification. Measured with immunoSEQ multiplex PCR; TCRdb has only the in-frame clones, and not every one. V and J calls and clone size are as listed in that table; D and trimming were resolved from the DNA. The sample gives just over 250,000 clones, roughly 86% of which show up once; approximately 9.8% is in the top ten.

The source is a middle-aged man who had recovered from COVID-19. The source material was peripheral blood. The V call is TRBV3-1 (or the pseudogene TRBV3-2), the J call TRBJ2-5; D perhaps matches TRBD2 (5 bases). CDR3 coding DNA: TGTGCCAGCAGCCAAGACGGGCTAGCTGGGGAGACCCAGTACTTC. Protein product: CASSQDGLAGETQYF.